Sequencing of this TCR beta chain was carried out in a study of CD8+CD57+ T cells in acquired aplastic anemia. General observations from the study: More than 25 was the count of CD8+ CDR3 sequences that patients shared with controls.

Both TCR beta VDJ combination and CDR3 sequence profiling were carried out. Genomic DNA was the template for this profiling. MiXCR, run by TCRdb on the reads, gives a single entry per CDR3 protein. The sample lists 400,000 to 600,000 distinct CDR3 sequences; around 32% were seen once. V was shortened by 0 bases and J by 3 bases, with 17 bases between the two germline ends. The length of the CDR3 is 17 residues. Germline CDR1 reads SGHTA; CDR2 reads FQGTGA. The authors sequenced patients whose flow cytometry had shown CD8+CD57+ cell expansion. Patients, without exception, had severe acquired aplastic anemia. Among the patients, none had received any therapy at the time of blood sampling. Only a few counts were recorded for this clonotype. Its specificity is not known.

This sequence joins TRBV7-3 and TRBJ2-5, with D perhaps matching TRBD2 (6 bases). This TCR derives from a human donor with aplastic anemia. Sequencing input: sorted CD4+, CD8+, or CD8+CD57+ T cells (not recorded which) from PBMCs. The CDR3, as DNA: TGTGCCAGCAGCTTAACAGGGGCGACTGGAGGGGAAGAGACCCAGTACTTC. Its protein product is CASSLTGATGGEETQYF.